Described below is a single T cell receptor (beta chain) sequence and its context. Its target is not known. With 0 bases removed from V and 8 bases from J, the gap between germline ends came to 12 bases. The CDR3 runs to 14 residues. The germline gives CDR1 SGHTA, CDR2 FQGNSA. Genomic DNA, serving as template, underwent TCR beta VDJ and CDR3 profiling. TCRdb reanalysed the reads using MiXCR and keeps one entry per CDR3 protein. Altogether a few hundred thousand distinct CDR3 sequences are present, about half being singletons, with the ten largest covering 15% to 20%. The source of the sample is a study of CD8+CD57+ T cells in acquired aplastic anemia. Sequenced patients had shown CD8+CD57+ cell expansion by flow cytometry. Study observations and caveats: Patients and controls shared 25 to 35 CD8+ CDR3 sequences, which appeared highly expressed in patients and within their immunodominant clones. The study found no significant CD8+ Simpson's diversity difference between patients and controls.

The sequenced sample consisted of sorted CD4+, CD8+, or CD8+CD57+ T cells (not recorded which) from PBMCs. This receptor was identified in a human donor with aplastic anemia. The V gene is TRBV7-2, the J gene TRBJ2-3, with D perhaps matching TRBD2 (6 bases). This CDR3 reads CASSLASAGGTQYF. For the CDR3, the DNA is TGTGCCAGCAGCTTAGCTAGCGCCGGGGGTACGCAGTATTTT. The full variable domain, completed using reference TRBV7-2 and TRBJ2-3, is GAGVSQSPSNKVTEKGKDVELRCDPISGHTALYWYRQSLGQGLEFLIYFQGNSAPDKSGLPSDRFSAERTGGSVSTLTIQRTQQEDSAVYLCASSLASAGGTQYFGPGTRLTVL.